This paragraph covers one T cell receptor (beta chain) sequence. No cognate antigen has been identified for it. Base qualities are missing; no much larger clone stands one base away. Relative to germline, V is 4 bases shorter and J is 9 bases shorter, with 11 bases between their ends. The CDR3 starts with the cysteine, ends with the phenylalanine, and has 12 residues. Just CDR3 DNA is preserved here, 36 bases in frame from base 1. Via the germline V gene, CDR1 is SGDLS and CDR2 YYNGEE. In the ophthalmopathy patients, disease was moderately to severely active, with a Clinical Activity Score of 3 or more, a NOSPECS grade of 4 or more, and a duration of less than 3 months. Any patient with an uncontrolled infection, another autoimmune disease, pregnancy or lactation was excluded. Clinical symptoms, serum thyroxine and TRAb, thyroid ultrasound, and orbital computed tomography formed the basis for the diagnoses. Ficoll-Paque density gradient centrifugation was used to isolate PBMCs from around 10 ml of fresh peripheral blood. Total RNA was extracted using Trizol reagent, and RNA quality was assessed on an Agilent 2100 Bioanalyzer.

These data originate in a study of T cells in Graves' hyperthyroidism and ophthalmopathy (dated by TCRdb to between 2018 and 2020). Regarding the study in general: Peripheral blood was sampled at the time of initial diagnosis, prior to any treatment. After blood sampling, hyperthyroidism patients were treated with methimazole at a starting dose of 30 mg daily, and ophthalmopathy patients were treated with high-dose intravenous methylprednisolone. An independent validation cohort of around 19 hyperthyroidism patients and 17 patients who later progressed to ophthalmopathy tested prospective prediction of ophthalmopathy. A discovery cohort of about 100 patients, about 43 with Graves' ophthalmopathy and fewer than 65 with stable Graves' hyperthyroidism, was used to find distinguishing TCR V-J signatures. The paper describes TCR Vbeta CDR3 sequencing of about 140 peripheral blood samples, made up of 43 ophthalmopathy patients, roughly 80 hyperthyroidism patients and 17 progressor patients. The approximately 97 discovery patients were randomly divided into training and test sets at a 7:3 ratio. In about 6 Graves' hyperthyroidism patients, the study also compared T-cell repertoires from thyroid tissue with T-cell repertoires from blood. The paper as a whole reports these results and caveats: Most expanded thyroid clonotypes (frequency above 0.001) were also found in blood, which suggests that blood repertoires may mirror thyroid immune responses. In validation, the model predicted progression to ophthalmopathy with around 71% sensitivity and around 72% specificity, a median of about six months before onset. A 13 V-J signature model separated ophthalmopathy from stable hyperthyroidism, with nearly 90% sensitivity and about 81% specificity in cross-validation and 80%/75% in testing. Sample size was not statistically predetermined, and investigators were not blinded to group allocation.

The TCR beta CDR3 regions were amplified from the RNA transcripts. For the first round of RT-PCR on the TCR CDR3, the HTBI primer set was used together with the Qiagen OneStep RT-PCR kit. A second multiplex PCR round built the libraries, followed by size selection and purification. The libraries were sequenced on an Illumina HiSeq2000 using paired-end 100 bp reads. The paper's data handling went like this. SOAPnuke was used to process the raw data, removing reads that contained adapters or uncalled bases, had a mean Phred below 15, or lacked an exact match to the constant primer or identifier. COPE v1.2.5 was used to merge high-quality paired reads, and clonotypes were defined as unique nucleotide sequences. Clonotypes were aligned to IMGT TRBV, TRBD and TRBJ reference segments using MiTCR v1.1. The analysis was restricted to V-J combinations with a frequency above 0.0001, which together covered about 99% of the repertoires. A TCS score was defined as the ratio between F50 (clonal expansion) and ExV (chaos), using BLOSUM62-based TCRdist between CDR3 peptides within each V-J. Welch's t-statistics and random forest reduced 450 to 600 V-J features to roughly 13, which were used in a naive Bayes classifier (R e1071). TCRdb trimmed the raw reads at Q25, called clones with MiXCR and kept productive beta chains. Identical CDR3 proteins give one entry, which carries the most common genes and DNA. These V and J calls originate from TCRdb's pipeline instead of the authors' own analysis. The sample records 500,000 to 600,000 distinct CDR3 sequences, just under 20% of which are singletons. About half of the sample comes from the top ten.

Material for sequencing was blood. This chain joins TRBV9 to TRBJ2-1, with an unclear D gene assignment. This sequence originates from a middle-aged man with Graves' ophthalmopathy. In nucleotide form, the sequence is TGTGCCAGCAGCAAAGCAGGTACTGAGCAGTTCTTC. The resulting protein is CASSKAGTEQFF.